Detailed here is one T cell receptor (beta chain). Its matching antigen is unknown. Germline-derived CDR1 and CDR2 are SGHRS and YFSETQ. Between the trimmed V and J ends, which lost 3 bases and 3 bases, there was a span of 7 bases. The length of the CDR3 is 12 residues. This sample was taken from a study of shared clonotypes between healthy human individuals. Among the donors, all were Caucasian adults who lived in Nashville, Tennessee. For each subset, genomic DNA was distributed in equal portions over several immunoSEQ plates. Methods used by the authors: Junction-only immunoSEQ sequences carried no quality scores, so filtering differed. Sequencing used immunoSEQ multiplex PCR; TCRdb keeps in-frame clones, though not all of them. V, J and clone size are taken as reported in that table, and D and trimming were inferred from the DNA itself. Of roughly 2,500,000 clones listed, roughly 93% are singletons.

Broader study findings: Relative to their counterparts shared across all four donors, non-shared clonotypes exhibited diminished generation probabilities.

The J gene is TRBJ2-7, the V gene TRBV5-1, with a tentative D call TRBD2 (6 bases). The source material was naive CD4+ T cells from PBMCs. Subset specified: CD45RA+ positively selected. This clonotype was sampled from a man aged 18 to 30 in good health. Some clones in this sample may be carry-over from other donors' samples. The CDR3 DNA reads as TGCGCCAGCAGCTCGACTAGCTACGAGCAGTACTTC. Its protein product is CASSSTSYEQYF. The full variable domain, its missing parts supplied by reference TRBV5-1 and TRBJ2-7, is KAGVTQTPRYLIKTRGQQVTLSCSPISGHRSVSWYQQTPGQGLQFLFEYFSETQRNKGNFPGRFSGRQFSNSRSEMNVSTLELGDSALYLCASSSTSYEQYFGPGTRLTVT.